The 16 T cell receptor beta chains below come from one sample, sequenced in a study of Ad26.COV2.S vaccination and SARS-CoV-2 variants. Some clones are missing from TCRdb's copy, which holds only in-frame ones; the method was immunoSEQ multiplex PCR. The sample lists some 480,000 clones, roughly 87% occurring once. The sample's treatment: 15 to 20 received Ad26.COV2.S at low or high dose, single or two shots; about 5 received placebo; per-sample allocation not given. The samples were gathered on day 63 after the first injection of vaccine or placebo. The input for sequencing was peripheral blood, taken in a trial of Ad26.COV2.S vaccine versus placebo. The receptors were gathered from a person aged 18-65 years who received the Ad26.COV2.S COVID-19 vaccine or a placebo.

The rearrangement uses TRBV7-2 and TRBJ2-1; TRBD2 agrees at 10 bases. The length of the CDR3 is 16 residues. Germline V gene data show CDR1 as SGHTA and CDR2 as FQGNSA. V shed 4 bases and J 7 bases; nucleotides not matched to a gene: 10. The CDR3: CASSSRAGSGRNEQFF. The DNA for the CDR3 is TGTGCCAGCAGCTCTCGGGCAGGTAGCGGGAGGAATGAGCAGTTCTTC.

The chain joins TRBV2 to TRBJ1-5, with D possibly being TRBD1 (5 bases). The CDR3 covers 16 residues. The V and J ends lost 4 bases and 3 bases respectively, with 16 bases between them. The germline V gene encodes CDR1 SNHLY and CDR2 FYNNEI. Here the CDR3 DNA reads TGTGCCAGCAGTGTCCAGGGTATAAGGCCCAATCAGCCCCAGCATTTT. Its translation is CASSVQGIRPNQPQHF.

This rearrangement joins TRBV21-1 to TRBJ1-4; the DNA was not compared with TRBD1, the D call given in the table. TRBV21-1 corresponds to a pseudogene. The CDR3 is 17 residues long. DNA of the CDR3: TGTGCCAGCAGCACAATCCGAAGGGACAGGTTAGTTGAAAAACTGTTTTTT. Its translation is CASSTIRRDRLVEKLFF.

In its sample, this clone was seen a few times. The rearrangement uses TRBV9 and TRBJ1-5, with D maybe TRBD1 (6 bases). There are 15 residues in the CDR3. CDR1 is SGDLS and CDR2 is YYNGEE in the germline V gene. The ends were cut back, 3 bases at V and 2 bases at J, with 12 bases in the middle. The CDR3 region is CASSGGPGGNQPQHF. In DNA form, the CDR3 reads TGTGCCAGCAGCGGGGGGCCAGGGGGCAATCAGCCCCAGCATTTT. Full variable domain (outside the CDR3, taken from reference TRBV9 and TRBJ1-5): DSGVTQTPKHLITATGQRVTLRCSPRSGDLSVYWYQQSLDQGLQFLIQYYNGEERAKGNILERFSAQQFPDLHSELNLSSLELGDSALYFCASSGGPGGNQPQHFGDGTRLSIL.

This clone has only a few counts. The rearrangement links TRBV6-6 to TRBJ2-2; the D is unclear. CDR1 and CDR2 (germline): MNHNY, SVGAGI (reference sequence). Trimming pared 6 bases from V and 3 bases from J, leaving 2 bases between. CDR3 length: 11 amino acids. DNA for the CDR3: TGTGCCAGCAGATACACCGGGGAGCTGTTTTTT. It is translated as CASRYTGELFF.

The chain links TRBV21-1 to TRBJ2-2; no DNA check was done on the table's D call, TRBD2. TRBV21-1 constitutes a pseudogene. The CDR3 runs 17 residues. For the CDR3, the DNA is TGTGCCAGCAGCAAACCGGGACTAGCGGGAGATATCGGGGAGCTGTTTTTT. Translation gives CASSKPGLAGDIGELFF.

In its sample, this clone was seen a few times. The chain combines TRBV7-9 with TRBJ2-1; D uncertain. The CDR3 extends over 11 amino acids. V lost 5 bases and J 12 bases, leaving 11 bases between the germline ends. Germline V lookup: CDR1 SEHNR, CDR2 FQNEAQ (reference sequence). This CDR3 reads CASSPLQMQFF. CDR3 nucleotide sequence: TGTGCCAGCAGCCCTTTACAGATGCAGTTCTTC.

CDR3 sequence reads: CAISVSGNDQPQHF. For the CDR3, the DNA is TGTGCCATCAGTGTTTCAGGGAACGATCAGCCCCAGCATTTT. The V gene is TRBV10-3, the J gene TRBJ1-5; weak D call: TRBD1 (5 bases). The CDR3 extends over 14 amino acids. With 4 bases removed from V and 5 bases from J, the gap between germline ends came to 12 bases. Germline CDR1 reads ENHRY; CDR2 reads SYGVKD.

The V gene is TRBV6-5, the J gene TRBJ2-7; D is unclear. The CDR3 runs 12 residues. Germline V gene lookup returns CDR1 MNHEY and CDR2 SVGAGI. Trimming left V 5 bases short and J 0 bases short, with 5 bases between. As DNA, the CDR3 is TGTGCCAGCAGTCAGGTCTCCTACGAGCAGTACTTC. This codes for CASSQVSYEQYF.

The chain links TRBV6-1 to TRBJ1-1; D gene unclear. This CDR3 contains 13 residues. Germline V CDR1 and CDR2: MNHNS, SASEGT. Trimming pared 1 base from V and 6 bases from J, leaving 9 bases between. The CDR3 protein is CASSEGTPPEAFF. Written as DNA, the CDR3 is TGTGCCAGCAGTGAAGGTACCCCCCCTGAAGCTTTCTTT.

This clone came up a few times. The V call is TRBV2, the J call TRBJ1-5, with 7 positions matching TRBD1. There are 13 residues in the CDR3. CDR1 is SNHLY and CDR2 is FYNNEI in the germline V gene. V was clipped by 6 bases and J by 11 bases; unmatched bases: 10. The CDR3 reads CASSAGGLLAQHF. The CDR3 nucleotides read TGTGCCAGCAGCGCAGGGGGGCTTTTAGCCCAGCATTTT. The complete variable domain, with remaining parts taken from reference TRBV2 and TRBJ1-5, reads EPEVTQTPSHQVTQMGQEVILRCVPISNHLYFYWYRQILGQKVEFLVSFYNNEISEKSEIFDDQFSVERPDGSNFTLKIRSTKLEDSAMYFCASSAGGLLAQHFGDGTRLSIL.

The gene calls are TRBV30 and TRBJ1-4, with 8 bases aligning to TRBD1. This CDR3 is built from 15 residues. The V gene end was trimmed by 0 bases and the J gene end by 7 bases; junction bases not matched to a gene: 7. Germline loops: CDR1 GTSNPN, CDR2 SVGIG (reference sequence). In nucleotides, the CDR3 is TGTGCCTGGAGTGTCTTGACAGGGGACAGTGAAAAACTGTTTTTT. It translates to CAWSVLTGDSEKLFF.

V gene TRBV3-1 (or the pseudogene TRBV3-2) combines with J gene TRBJ1-1; D is possibly TRBD1 (5 bases). CDR3 length: 12 amino acids. Germline V gives CDR1 LGHDT, CDR2 YNNKEL (reference sequence). Trimming took off 9 bases at V and 10 bases at J, with 18 bases between the two ends. This chain's CDR3 is CASGNGGRRAFF. In DNA, the CDR3 is TGTGCCAGTGGAAATGGGGGTCGACGAGCTTTCTTT.

As regards this clone: The same CDR3 is also encoded by other DNA sequences in this sample. The chain combines TRBV5-1 with TRBJ2-5; D remains ambiguous. The CDR3 length is 11 residues. V lost 5 bases and J lost 5, with 7 bases in between. Germline V gene sequence: CDR1 SGHRS, CDR2 YFSETQ. Here the CDR3 DNA reads TGCGCCAGCAGTTTTGGGGAGACCCAGTACTTC. Protein product: CASSFGETQYF.

This clone has only one observation. The chain has TRBV7-2 and TRBJ2-7; D might be TRBD1 (7 bases). Germline V gene lookup returns CDR1 SGHTA and CDR2 FQGNSA. Deletions cut 2 bases from V and 4 bases from J, with 24 bases between. The CDR3 consists of 18 residues. The CDR3: CASSLRGTEGDWGYEQYF. The CDR3, as DNA: TGTGCCAGCAGCTTACGGGGGACAGAGGGGGACTGGGGTTACGAGCAGTACTTC. Variable domain in full (rest from reference TRBV7-2 and TRBJ2-7): GAGVSQSPSNKVTEKGKDVELRCDPISGHTALYWYRQSLGQGLEFLIYFQGNSAPDKSGLPSDRFSAERTGGSVSTLTIQRTQQEDSAVYLCASSLRGTEGDWGYEQYFGPGTRLTVT.

The rearrangement joins TRBV19 to TRBJ2-1, with 14 bases matching TRBD2. The ends lost 3 bases at V and 9 bases at J; junction bases unmatched: 16. This CDR3 contains 19 residues. Germline CDR1 is LNHDA and CDR2 is SQIVND (reference sequence). The CDR3, as DNA: TGTGCCAGTAGTATCCTTCGTATCCCCGGACTAGCGGGAGGATTTGAGCAGTTCTTC. Translated, it gives CASSILRIPGLAGGFEQFF.